The next 11 T cell receptor beta chains were all read from a single sample in a study of CD8+CD57+ T cells in acquired aplastic anemia. Template material for TCR beta VDJ and CDR3 profiling consisted of genomic DNA. TCRdb passed the reads through MiXCR, listing each CDR3 protein once. The sample contains 160,000 or so distinct CDR3 sequences, under 55% of which appear only once. Selection for sequencing was limited to patients who had shown CD8+CD57+ cell expansion by flow cytometry. The specimen was sorted CD4+, CD8+, or CD8+CD57+ T cells (not recorded which) from PBMCs. The receptor set was obtained from a human donor with aplastic anemia.

To note about this clonotype: Sequence at one end of the junction differs from germline and may be a read error. The V call is TRBV4-1, the J call TRBJ1-4, with D perhaps matching TRBD1 (5 bases). This CDR3 contains 16 residues. Per germline, CDR1 MGHRA and CDR2 YSYEKL. The CDR3 coding sequence is TGTGCCAGCAGCCAAGCCGGAGGGACTTTAGGTGAAAAACTGTTTTTT. This translates into CASSQAGGTLGEKLFF.

A word on this clonotype: Since a much larger clone is just one base distant, this may be a read error. The chain has TRBV5-2 and TRBJ2-3; TRBD1 is the table's D call, not checked against the DNA. TRBV5-2 is a documented pseudogene. This CDR3 has 15 amino acids. The CDR3 protein is CASNLLGVGTDTQYF. The CDR3 DNA follows: TGTGCCAGCAACTTGTTAGGGGTCGGTACAGATACGCAGTATTTT.

In regard to this clonotype: A much larger clonotype is one base distant, so this may be a read error. This chain uses TRBV6-1 with TRBJ1-2, with no clear D. Between the trimmed V and J ends, which lost 3 bases and 4 bases, there was a span of 12 bases. The V gene's germline CDR1 is MNHNS and CDR2 SASEGT. CDR3 length: 14 residues. CDR3 amino acids: CASSDSVTVYGYTF. CDR3 DNA: TGTGCCAGCAGTGATTCGGTGACGGTCTATGGCTACACCTTC.

The J gene is TRBJ1-4, the V gene TRBV20-1, with no clear D. The CDR3 has 13 residues. The germline gives CDR1 DFQATT, CDR2 SNEGSKA (reference sequence). The ends were cut back, 3 bases at V and 2 bases at J, with 7 bases in the middle. The CDR3 bases are TGCAGTGCTAGGAGGGCGACTAATGAAAAACTGTTTTTT. This translates into CSARRATNEKLFF.

This clonotype was found many times. This chain connects TRBV19 to TRBJ2-1, with D possibly being TRBD1 (6 bases). Germline V gene lookup returns CDR1 LNHDA and CDR2 SQIVND (reference sequence). Trimming left V 3 bases short and J 7 bases short, with 16 bases between. CDR3 length: 15 residues. The CDR3 DNA is TGTGCCAGTAGTATTAGAGACAGGTCTGGGAATGAGCAGTTCTTC. Translated: CASSIRDRSGNEQFF.

This clonotype was picked up a small number of times. The chain employs TRBV7-8 and TRBJ2-5; D not resolved. Trimming took 1 base from V and 4 from J, leaving 7 bases between them. The CDR3 runs to 13 residues. Germline V gene lookup returns CDR1 SGHVS and CDR2 FQNEAQ. The CDR3: CASSLDIVETQYF. CDR3 nucleotides: TGTGCCAGCAGCTTAGACATAGTAGAGACCCAGTACTTC. Looking up the rest from reference TRBV7-8 and TRBJ2-5 gives the full variable domain: GAGVSQSPRYKVAKRGQDVALRCDPISGHVSLFWYQQALGQGPEFLTYFQNEAQLDKSGLPSDRFFAERPEGSVSTLKIQRTQQEDSAVYLCASSLDIVETQYFGPGTRLLVL.

The table lists this clonotype with many counts. The genes are TRBV5-8 and TRBJ1-4, with 7 bases identical to TRBD1. Germline CDR1 is SGHTS and CDR2 is YDEGEE. This CDR3 spans 13 amino acids. Trimming removed 6 bases from V and 8 bases from J; junction bases left unmatched: 7. The CDR3: CASTYGTVEKLFF. The CDR3 DNA is TGTGCCAGCACCTACGGGACAGTCGAAAAACTGTTTTTT. Looking up the rest from reference TRBV5-8 and TRBJ1-4 gives the full variable domain: EAGVTQSPTHLIKTRGQQATLRCSPISGHTSVYWYQQALGLGLQFLLWYDEGEERNRGNFPPRFSGRQFPNYSSELNVNALELEDSALYLCASTYGTVEKLFFGSGTQLSVL.

This clonotype was seen ten or more times. The chain couples TRBV5-1 to TRBJ2-3; no clear D. Germline V CDR1 and CDR2: SGHRS, YFSETQ. The CDR3 has 15 amino acids. Trimming took 1 base from V and 2 from J, leaving 11 bases between them. The CDR3 DNA is TGCGCCAGCAGCTTGTATGGCCGAATCACAGATACGCAGTATTTT. Translated, it gives CASSLYGRITDTQYF.

This clonotype was detected only once. J is TRBJ2-6 and V is TRBV7-8; D is undetermined. The CDR3 has 15 residues. The V end lost 0 bases, the J end lost 0 bases, and 3 bases lay between the germline ends. Germline V gene lookup returns CDR1 SGHVS and CDR2 FQNEAQ. The CDR3 loop reads CASSLAISGANVLTF. DNA of the CDR3: TGTGCCAGCAGCTTAGCGATCTCTGGGGCCAACGTCCTGACTTTC.

Notes on this clonotype: This may be a read error, as it is one base from a much larger clone. J is TRBJ1-1 and V is TRBV7-2; maybe TRBD1 (5 bases). The CDR3 has 13 amino acids. CDR1 is SGHTA, CDR2 FQGNSA, per germline. V shed 9 bases and J shed 4 bases, with 15 bases lying between them. Written as DNA, the CDR3 is TGTGCCAGTATTCCAGGGATGAGCACTGAAGCTTTCTTT. Translated, it gives CASIPGMSTEAFF.

As for this clonotype: An end of the junction does not agree with germline; a read error may underlie this. The CDR3 DNA follows: TGTACCAGCCGTCAGGGGCCGAGCACTGAAGCTTTCTTT. It yields the protein CTSRQGPSTEAFF. The V and J genes are TRBV12-3 or TRBV12-4 and TRBJ1-1; D is possibly TRBD1 (6 bases). The CDR3 covers 13 residues.